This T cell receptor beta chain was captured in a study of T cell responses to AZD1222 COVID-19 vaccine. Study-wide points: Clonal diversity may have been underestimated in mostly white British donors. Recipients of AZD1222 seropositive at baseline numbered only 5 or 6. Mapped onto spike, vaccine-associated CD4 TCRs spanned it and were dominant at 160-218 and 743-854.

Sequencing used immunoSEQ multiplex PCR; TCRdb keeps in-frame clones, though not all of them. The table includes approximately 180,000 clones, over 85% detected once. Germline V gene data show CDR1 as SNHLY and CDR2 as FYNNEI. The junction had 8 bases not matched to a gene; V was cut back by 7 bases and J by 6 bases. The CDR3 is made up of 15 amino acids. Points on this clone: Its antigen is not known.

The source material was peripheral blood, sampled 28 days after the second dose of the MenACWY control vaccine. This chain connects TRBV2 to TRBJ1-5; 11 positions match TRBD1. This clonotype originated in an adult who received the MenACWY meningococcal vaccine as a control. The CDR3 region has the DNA TGTGCCAGCACCCGGGACAGGGGGTTATCTCAGCCCCAGCATTTT. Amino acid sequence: CASTRDRGLSQPQHF.